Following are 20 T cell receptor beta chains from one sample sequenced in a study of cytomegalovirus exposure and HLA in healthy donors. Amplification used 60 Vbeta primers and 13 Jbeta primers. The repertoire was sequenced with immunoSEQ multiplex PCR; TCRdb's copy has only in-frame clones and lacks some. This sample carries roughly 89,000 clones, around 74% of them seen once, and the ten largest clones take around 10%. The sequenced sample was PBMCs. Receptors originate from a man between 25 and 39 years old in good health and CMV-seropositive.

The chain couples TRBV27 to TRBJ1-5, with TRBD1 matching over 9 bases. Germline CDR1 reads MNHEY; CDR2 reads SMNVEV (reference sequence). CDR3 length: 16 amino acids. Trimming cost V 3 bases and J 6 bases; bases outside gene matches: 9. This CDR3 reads CASSFRAGTGFQPQHF. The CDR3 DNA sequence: TGTGCCAGCAGTTTTAGGGCCGGGACAGGGTTTCAGCCCCAGCATTTT.

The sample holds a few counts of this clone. For the CDR3, the DNA is TGTGCCAGCAGTCCTACGATGCTGGGGGGCACTGAAGCTTTCTTT. Translation gives CASSPTMLGGTEAFF. The V call is TRBV6-6, the J call TRBJ1-1; possibly TRBD1 for D (5 bases). The V gene lost 5 bases and the J gene lost 4 bases, with 17 bases spanning the gap. This CDR3 spans 15 amino acids. Germline assignment: CDR1 MNHNY and CDR2 SVGAGI (reference sequence).

CDR3 coding DNA: TGTGCCAGCAGCTTGGGGGGGGGCGCCTACAATGAGCAGTTCTTC. Its protein product is CASSLGGGAYNEQFF. The chain employs TRBV5-6 and TRBJ2-1, with D tentatively TRBD2 (7 bases). The CDR3 is 15 residues long. The germline V gene encodes CDR1 SGHDT and CDR2 YYEEEE. V was shortened by 0 bases and J by 2 bases, with 9 bases between the two germline ends.

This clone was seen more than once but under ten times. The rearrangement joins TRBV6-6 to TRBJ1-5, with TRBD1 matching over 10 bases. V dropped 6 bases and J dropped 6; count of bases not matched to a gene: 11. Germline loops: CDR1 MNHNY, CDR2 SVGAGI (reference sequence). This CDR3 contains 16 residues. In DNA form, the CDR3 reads TGTGCCAGCAGCCCGGGACAGGGGATGGGGGGTCAGCCCCAGCATTTT. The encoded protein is CASSPGQGMGGQPQHF.

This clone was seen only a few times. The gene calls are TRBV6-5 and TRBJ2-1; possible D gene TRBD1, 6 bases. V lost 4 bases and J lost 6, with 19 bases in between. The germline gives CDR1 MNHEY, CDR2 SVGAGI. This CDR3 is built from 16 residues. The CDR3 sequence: CASSFRPGVRGNEQFF. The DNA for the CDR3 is TGTGCCAGCAGTTTTCGCCCAGGGGTGAGGGGCAATGAGCAGTTCTTC.

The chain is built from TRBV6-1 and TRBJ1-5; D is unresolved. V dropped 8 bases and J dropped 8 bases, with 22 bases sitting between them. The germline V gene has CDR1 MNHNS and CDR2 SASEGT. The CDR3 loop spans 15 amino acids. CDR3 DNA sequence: TGTGCCAGCCTTTCTTGGGCGGGGAATCAAGAGCCCCAGCATTTT. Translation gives CASLSWAGNQEPQHF.

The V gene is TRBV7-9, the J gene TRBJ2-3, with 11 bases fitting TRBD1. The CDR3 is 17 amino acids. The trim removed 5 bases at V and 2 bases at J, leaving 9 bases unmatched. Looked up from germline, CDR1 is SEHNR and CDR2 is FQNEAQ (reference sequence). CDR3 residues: CASSRWGTGGVTDTQYF. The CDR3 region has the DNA TGTGCCAGCAGCCGATGGGGGACAGGGGGGGTCACAGATACGCAGTATTTT.

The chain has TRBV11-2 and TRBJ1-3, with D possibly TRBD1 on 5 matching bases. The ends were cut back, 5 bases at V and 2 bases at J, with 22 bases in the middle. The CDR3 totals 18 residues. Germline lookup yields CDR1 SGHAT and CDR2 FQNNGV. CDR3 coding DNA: TGTGCCAGCAGCCCTTTCGTGGATGGGGCTAATCCTGGAAACACCATATATTTT. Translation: CASSPFVDGANPGNTIYF.

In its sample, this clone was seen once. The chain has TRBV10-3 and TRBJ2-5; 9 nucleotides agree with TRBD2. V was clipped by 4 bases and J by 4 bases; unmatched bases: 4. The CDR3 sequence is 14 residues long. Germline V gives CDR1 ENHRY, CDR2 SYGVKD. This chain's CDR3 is CAISGSGGGETQYF. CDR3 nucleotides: TGTGCCATCAGTGGTAGCGGGGGAGGAGAGACCCAGTACTTC.

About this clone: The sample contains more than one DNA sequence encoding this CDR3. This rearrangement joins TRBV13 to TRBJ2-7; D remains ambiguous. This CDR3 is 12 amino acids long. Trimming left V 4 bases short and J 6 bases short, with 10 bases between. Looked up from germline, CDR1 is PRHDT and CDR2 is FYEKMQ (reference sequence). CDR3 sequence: CASSSRFGEQYF. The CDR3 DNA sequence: TGTGCCAGCAGCTCACGATTCGGCGAGCAGTACTTC.

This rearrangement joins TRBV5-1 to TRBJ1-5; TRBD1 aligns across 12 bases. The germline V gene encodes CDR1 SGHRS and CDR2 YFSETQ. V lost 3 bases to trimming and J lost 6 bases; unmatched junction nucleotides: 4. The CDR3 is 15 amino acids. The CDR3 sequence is CASSWGTGGGQPQHF. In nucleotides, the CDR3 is TGCGCCAGCAGCTGGGGGACAGGGGGCGGTCAGCCCCAGCATTTT.

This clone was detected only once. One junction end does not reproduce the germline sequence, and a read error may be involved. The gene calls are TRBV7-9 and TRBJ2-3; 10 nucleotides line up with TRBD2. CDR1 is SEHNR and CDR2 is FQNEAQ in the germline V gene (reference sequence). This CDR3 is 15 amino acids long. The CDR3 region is CSSSLRSGGADTQYF. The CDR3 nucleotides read TGTTCCAGCAGCTTAAGAAGCGGGGGGGCTGATACGCAGTATTTT. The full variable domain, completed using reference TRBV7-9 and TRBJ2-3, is DTGVSQNPRHKITKRGQNVTFRCDPISEHNRLYWYRQTLGQGPEFLTYFQNEAQLEKSRLLSDRFSAERPKGSFSTLEIQRTEQGDSAMYLCSSSLRSGGADTQYFGPGTRLTVL.

The CDR3 region has the DNA TGTGCCAGCAGTTGGACAGGGGACGGTTATGGCTACACCTTC. It yields the protein CASSWTGDGYGYTF. The chain uses TRBV27 and TRBJ1-2; 9 bases are a match to TRBD1. Looked up from germline, CDR1 is MNHEY and CDR2 is SMNVEV (reference sequence). J lost 5 bases, V lost 4 bases, and 5 bases had no gene match. The CDR3 runs to 14 residues.

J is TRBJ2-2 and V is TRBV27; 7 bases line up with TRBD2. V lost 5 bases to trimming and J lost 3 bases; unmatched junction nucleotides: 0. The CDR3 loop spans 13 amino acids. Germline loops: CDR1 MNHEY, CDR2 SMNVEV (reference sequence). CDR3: CASSLADTGELFF. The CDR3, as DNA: TGTGCCAGCAGTCTAGCGGACACCGGGGAGCTGTTTTTT.

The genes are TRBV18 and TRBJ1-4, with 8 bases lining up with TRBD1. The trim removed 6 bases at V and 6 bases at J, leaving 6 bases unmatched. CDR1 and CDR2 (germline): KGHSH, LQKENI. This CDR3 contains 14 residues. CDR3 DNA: TGTGCCAGCTCTCAAGGACAGGGTGATGAAAAACTGTTTTTT. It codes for CASSQGQGDEKLFF.

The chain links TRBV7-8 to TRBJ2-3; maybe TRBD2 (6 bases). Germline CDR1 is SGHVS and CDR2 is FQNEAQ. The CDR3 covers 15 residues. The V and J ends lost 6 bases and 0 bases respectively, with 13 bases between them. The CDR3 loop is CASRSALASTDTQYF. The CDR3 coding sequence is TGTGCCAGCAGAAGTGCACTAGCTAGCACAGATACGCAGTATTTT.

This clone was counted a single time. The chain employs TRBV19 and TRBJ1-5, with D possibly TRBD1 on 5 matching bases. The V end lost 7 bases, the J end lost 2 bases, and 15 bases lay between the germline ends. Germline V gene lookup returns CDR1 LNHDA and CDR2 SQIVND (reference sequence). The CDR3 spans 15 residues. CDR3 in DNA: TGTGCCAGTACCGGACAAAATATTGGCAATCAGCCCCAGCATTTT. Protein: CASTGQNIGNQPQHF.

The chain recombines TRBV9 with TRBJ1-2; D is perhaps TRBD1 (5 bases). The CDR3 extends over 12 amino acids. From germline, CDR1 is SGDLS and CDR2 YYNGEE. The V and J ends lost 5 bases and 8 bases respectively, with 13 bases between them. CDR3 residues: CASSRSEGGYTF. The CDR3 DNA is TGTGCCAGCAGTAGATCGGAGGGGGGCTACACCTTC.

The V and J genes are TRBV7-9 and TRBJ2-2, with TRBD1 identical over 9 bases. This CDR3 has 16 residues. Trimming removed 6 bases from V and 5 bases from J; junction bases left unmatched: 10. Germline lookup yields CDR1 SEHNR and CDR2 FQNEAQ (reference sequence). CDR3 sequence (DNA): TGTGCCAGCAGTCTACGTACAGGGGGCTGGACCGGGGAGCTGTTTTTT. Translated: CASSLRTGGWTGELFF.

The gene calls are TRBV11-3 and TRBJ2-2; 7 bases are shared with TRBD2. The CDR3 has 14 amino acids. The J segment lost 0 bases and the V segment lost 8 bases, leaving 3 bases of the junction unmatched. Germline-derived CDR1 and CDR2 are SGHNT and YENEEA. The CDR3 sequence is CASRGGPNTGELFF. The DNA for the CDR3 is TGTGCCAGCCGCGGGGGACCGAACACCGGGGAGCTGTTTTTT.